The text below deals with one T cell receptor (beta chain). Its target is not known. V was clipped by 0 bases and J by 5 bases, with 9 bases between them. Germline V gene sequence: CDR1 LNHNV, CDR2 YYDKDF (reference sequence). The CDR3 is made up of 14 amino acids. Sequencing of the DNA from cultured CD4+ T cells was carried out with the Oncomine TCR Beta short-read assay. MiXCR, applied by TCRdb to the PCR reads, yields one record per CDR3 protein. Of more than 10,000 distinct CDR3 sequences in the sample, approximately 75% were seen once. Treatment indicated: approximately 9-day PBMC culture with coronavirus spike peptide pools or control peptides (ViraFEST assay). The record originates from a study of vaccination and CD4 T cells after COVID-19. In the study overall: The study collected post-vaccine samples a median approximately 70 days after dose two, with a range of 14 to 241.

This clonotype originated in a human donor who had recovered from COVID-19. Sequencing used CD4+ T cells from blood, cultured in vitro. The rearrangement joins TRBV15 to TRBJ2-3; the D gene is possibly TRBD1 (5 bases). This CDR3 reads CATSRDRAGDTQYF. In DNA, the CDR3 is TGTGCCACCAGCAGAGACAGGGCCGGAGATACGCAGTATTTT.